This T cell receptor beta chain was retrieved from a study of OX40 agonist ivuxolimab in advanced cancers. The CDR3 totals 17 residues. Germline-derived CDR1 and CDR2 are LGHNA and YSLEER. Trimming took 3 bases from V and 5 from J; bases not matched to a gene: 8. Here immunoSEQ multiplex PCR was the method, and the copy in TCRdb shows in-frame clones only, minus some. The repertoire holds approximately 75,000 clones, under 95% seen once, with 0.37% in the top ten. This clonotype originated in an adult with an advanced solid tumor such as melanoma, head and neck, liver or kidney cancer. The chain joins TRBV4-3 to TRBJ1-6; 9 bases are shared with TRBD1. Here the sequenced sample was CD4+ or CD8+ T cells sorted from blood, taken in a trial of the OX40 agonist ivuxolimab. CDR3 coding DNA: TGCGCCAGCAGCCAGGGGGGACAGGGACTTCATAATTCACCCCTCCACTTT. This codes for CASSQGGQGLHNSPLHF.